These 30 T cell receptor beta chains originate from one sample sequenced in a study of T cell responses to AZD1222 COVID-19 vaccine. The protocol was immunoSEQ multiplex PCR, while the TCRdb copy is restricted to in-frame clones and leaves out a portion. The table includes under 200,000 clones, around 90% detected once. This specimen consisted of peripheral blood, obtained on day 0 of MenACWY control vaccination. Receptors were obtained from an adult in good health.

V gene TRBV4-1 combines with J gene TRBJ1-5, with D unresolved. Germline-derived CDR1 and CDR2 are MGHRA and YSYEKL. V was trimmed by 4 bases and J by 4 bases, leaving 11 bases between them. The CDR3 contains 14 residues. As DNA, the CDR3 is TGCGCCAGCAGCCCTTGGACGGATAATCAGCCCCAGCATTTT. Translated, it gives CASSPWTDNQPQHF.

V gene TRBV11-3 combines with J gene TRBJ2-3, with D unresolved. Germline V CDR1 and CDR2: SGHNT, YENEEA. There are 14 residues in the CDR3. V lost 1 base, J lost 0 bases, and 5 bases lay in between. CDR3 sequence: CASSLGPSTDTQYF. As DNA, the CDR3 is TGTGCCAGCAGCTTAGGCCCTAGCACAGATACGCAGTATTTT.

This chain joins TRBV6-5 and TRBJ2-2, with D possibly being TRBD1 (5 bases). V shed 6 bases and J shed 1 base, with 9 bases lying between them. Germline V gene data show CDR1 as MNHEY and CDR2 as SVGAGI. This CDR3 comprises 14 residues. The CDR3 sequence: CASRQEGNTGELFF. As DNA, the CDR3 is TGTGCCAGCAGACAGGAAGGGAACACCGGGGAGCTGTTTTTT.

This sequence joins TRBV27 and TRBJ2-7; 7 nucleotides line up with TRBD2. Trimming at V came to 6 bases and at J to 1 base, leaving 9 bases not matched to a gene. CDR1 MNHEY and CDR2 SMNVEV come from the germline V gene (reference sequence). CDR3 size: 15 residues. CDR3 in amino acids: CASSSPSSGSYEQYF. The DNA of the CDR3 is TGTGCCAGCAGCTCCCCTTCTAGCGGATCCTACGAGCAGTACTTC.

V is TRBV11-1 and J is TRBJ1-1; D not certain. The V and J ends lost 2 bases and 4 bases respectively, with 11 bases between them. This CDR3 contains 14 residues. From germline, CDR1 is SGHAT and CDR2 FQDESV (reference sequence). CDR3 in DNA: TGTGCCAGCAGCTTACTAGGGTTGGGCACTGAAGCTTTCTTT. Residues: CASSLLGLGTEAFF. Based on the CDR3 plus reference TRBV11-1 and TRBJ1-1, the full variable domain is EAEVAQSPRYKITEKSQAVAFWCDPISGHATLYWYRQILGQGPELLVQFQDESVVDDSQLPKDRFSAERLKGVDSTLKIQPAELGDSAMYLCASSLLGLGTEAFFGQGTRLTVV.

This clone was picked up one time. The gene calls are TRBV7-9 and TRBJ2-5; D tentatively fits TRBD1 or TRBD2 (5 bases each). Germline V lookup: CDR1 SEHNR, CDR2 FQNEAQ (reference sequence). This CDR3 has 14 amino acids. V was clipped by 5 bases and J by 5 bases, with 15 bases between them. The CDR3 spells CASSNGNGAETQYF. CDR3 nucleotides: TGTGCCAGCAGCAATGGAAACGGGGCCGAGACCCAGTACTTC.

This chain joins TRBV5-1 and TRBJ1-1; D is possibly TRBD1 (6 bases). Germline V CDR1 and CDR2: SGHRS, YFSETQ. This CDR3 is built from 15 residues. The V gene lost 0 bases and the J gene lost 0 bases, with 9 bases spanning the gap. The CDR3 region has the DNA TGCGCCAGCAGCTTGGGGGACAACTTGAACACTGAAGCTTTCTTT. It specifies CASSLGDNLNTEAFF.

J is TRBJ2-7 and V is TRBV11-1; 9 bases line up with TRBD1. The CDR3 consists of 16 residues. J lost 5 bases, V lost 5 bases, and 13 bases had no gene match. CDR1 SGHAT and CDR2 FQDESV come from the germline V gene (reference sequence). CDR3 bases: TGTGCCAGCAGCCTCCATCTGGGGACAGGGAACCACGAGCAGTACTTC. It codes for CASSLHLGTGNHEQYF.

The chain links TRBV7-9 to TRBJ2-1; D perhaps matches TRBD2 (6 bases). The V end lost 8 bases, the J end lost 5 bases, and 19 bases lay between the germline ends. The CDR3 is 15 residues long. CDR1 is SEHNR and CDR2 is FQNEAQ in the germline V gene (reference sequence). The CDR3, as DNA: TGTGCCAGCGTAGGACCCGGAGGGTATAACAATGAGCAGTTCTTC. Its protein is CASVGPGGYNNEQFF.

The chain recombines TRBV28 with TRBJ2-1; D is possibly TRBD2 (5 bases). V was cut by 7 bases and J by 5 bases, with 15 bases left in between. The CDR3 consists of 14 residues. The germline CDR1 and CDR2 sequences are MDHEN and SYDVKM. CDR3 in DNA: TGTGCCAGCACCCTCCCCGGGGTACACAATGAGCAGTTCTTC. It translates to CASTLPGVHNEQFF.

In DNA, the CDR3 is TGTGCCAGCAGCCAAGATCGGCTCCCCCGGGAGCAGTACTTC. Residues: CASSQDRLPREQYF. The chain uses TRBV3-1 (or the pseudogene TRBV3-2) and TRBJ2-7; no firm D call. Looked up from germline, CDR1 is LGHDT and CDR2 is YNNKEL (reference sequence). Trimming took off 0 bases at V and 7 bases at J, with 13 bases between the two ends. The CDR3 spans 14 residues.

This sequence joins TRBV19 and TRBJ2-5, with 7 bases lining up with TRBD1. The CDR3 contains 14 residues. The J segment lost 5 bases and the V segment lost 2 bases, leaving 5 bases of the junction unmatched. The V gene's germline CDR1 is LNHDA and CDR2 SQIVND (reference sequence). CDR3 coding DNA: TGTGCCAGTAGTATAAGACAGGGCGGTGAGACCCAGTACTTC. It yields the protein CASSIRQGGETQYF.

This clone was recorded only once. The chain uses TRBV11-3 and TRBJ2-1; D uncertain. CDR1 SGHNT and CDR2 YENEEA come from the germline V gene. The V gene lost 3 bases and the J gene lost 0 bases, with 12 bases spanning the gap. The CDR3 consists of 16 residues. DNA of the CDR3: TGTGCCAGCAGCTTCCCAACTCGGAGCTCCTACAATGAGCAGTTCTTC. Protein product: CASSFPTRSSYNEQFF.

The J gene is TRBJ2-5, the V gene TRBV18; no firm D call. The CDR3 contains 12 residues. The germline gives CDR1 KGHSH, CDR2 LQKENI. The ends were cut back, 2 bases at V and 5 bases at J, with 6 bases in the middle. The CDR3 loop reads CASSPKRETQYF. The CDR3 DNA sequence: TGTGCCAGCTCACCAAAGAGGGAGACCCAGTACTTC.

The J gene is TRBJ1-6, the V gene TRBV5-1; D uncertain. Germline V gene data show CDR1 as SGHRS and CDR2 as YFSETQ. Between the trimmed V and J ends, which lost 6 bases and 5 bases, there was a span of 15 bases. This CDR3 region has 15 residues. The CDR3 is CASNPDGRNNSPLHF. In DNA, the CDR3 is TGCGCCAGCAACCCGGACGGCAGAAATAATTCACCCCTCCACTTT.

The chain carries TRBV7-2 and TRBJ1-3; weak D call: TRBD1 (5 bases). Germline CDR1 and CDR2: SGHTA and FQGNSA. Deletions cut 5 bases from V and 2 bases from J, with 10 bases between. This CDR3 is 14 amino acids long. The CDR3 sequence: CASSPDRAGNTIYF. The CDR3 bases are TGTGCCAGCAGCCCAGACAGAGCTGGAAACACCATATATTTT.

The chain uses TRBV19 and TRBJ1-6; weak D call: TRBD1 (6 bases). Trimming took off 6 bases at V and 5 bases at J, with 11 bases between the two ends. From germline, CDR1 is LNHDA and CDR2 SQIVND (reference sequence). The CDR3 consists of 14 residues. The CDR3 loop is CASSRAGDNSPLHF. CDR3 nucleotide sequence: TGTGCCAGTAGCCGCGCAGGGGATAATTCACCCCTCCACTTT.

This clone was seen only a few times. The chain links TRBV29-1 to TRBJ2-1, with no clear D. Germline V gene data show CDR1 as SQVTM and CDR2 as ANQGSEA. The ends were cut back, 4 bases at V and 7 bases at J, with 5 bases in the middle. CDR3 size: 10 residues. In nucleotides, the CDR3 is TGCAGCGTTGCAGTGAATGAGCAGTTCTTC. Translating gives CSVAVNEQFF.

The chain has TRBV7-9 and TRBJ2-7, with TRBD1 matching 9 bases. The germline V gene encodes CDR1 SEHNR and CDR2 FQNEAQ (reference sequence). The CDR3 extends over 14 amino acids. Trimming removed 8 bases from V and 2 bases from J; junction bases left unmatched: 7. CDR3 sequence reads: CASGVTGGAYEQYF. CDR3 nucleotides: TGTGCCAGCGGGGTGACAGGGGGAGCCTACGAGCAGTACTTC.

The V and J genes are TRBV18 and TRBJ1-2; 12 bases align to TRBD1. Germline values: CDR1 KGHSH, CDR2 LQKENI. The CDR3 is 16 residues long. V dropped 4 bases and J dropped 4; count of bases not matched to a gene: 7. CDR3 sequence reads: CASSRGTGGLAYGYTF. In DNA, the CDR3 is TGTGCCAGCTCACGAGGGACAGGGGGCCTCGCCTATGGCTACACCTTC.

V gene TRBV7-2 combines with J gene TRBJ2-1, with D perhaps being TRBD1 or TRBD2 (5 bases each). Germline-derived CDR1 and CDR2 are SGHTA and FQGNSA. CDR3 length: 15 residues. V was clipped by 2 bases and J by 6 bases, with 14 bases between them. Here the CDR3 DNA reads TGTGCCAGCAGCTTATACGCCGGGGCTTTCAATGAGCAGTTCTTC. As protein: CASSLYAGAFNEQFF.

V gene TRBV12-3 or TRBV12-4 combines with J gene TRBJ2-7; TRBD1 matches 9 bases. The length of the CDR3 is 13 residues. V dropped 5 bases and J dropped 4; count of bases not matched to a gene: 3. CDR3 region: CASSPGTGYEQYF. In DNA form, the CDR3 reads TGTGCCAGCAGTCCCGGGACAGGGTACGAGCAGTACTTC.

The CDR3, as DNA: TGTGCCAGCAGCCGGCGGGGGGGGAACACTGAAGCTTTCTTT. Its translation: CASSRRGGNTEAFF. This chain connects TRBV11-2 to TRBJ1-1, with D maybe TRBD1 (5 bases). Germline V gives CDR1 SGHAT, CDR2 FQNNGV. The CDR3 sequence is 14 residues long. V lost 5 bases, J lost 1 base, and 11 bases lay in between.

The V and J genes are TRBV19 and TRBJ1-1; perhaps TRBD1 as D (5 bases). Germline V gene sequence: CDR1 LNHDA, CDR2 SQIVND (reference sequence). The length of the CDR3 is 16 residues. V was cut by 5 bases and J by 0 bases, with 16 bases left in between. CDR3 coding DNA: TGTGCCAGTAGTGTATTCCGGGGCCTCATGAACACTGAAGCTTTCTTT. Translated, it gives CASSVFRGLMNTEAFF.

The CDR3 region is CASQDWNTGELFF. Here the CDR3 DNA reads TGTGCCAGTCAGGACTGGAACACCGGGGAGCTGTTTTTT. The rearrangement uses TRBV19 and TRBJ2-2; a possible D gene is TRBD2 (5 bases). V lost 8 bases, J lost 1 base, and 8 bases lay in between. The CDR3 runs to 13 residues. Germline CDR1 and CDR2: LNHDA and SQIVND (reference sequence).

The chain is built from TRBV9 and TRBJ1-2, with 7 bases aligning to TRBD1. Losses at the gene ends were 6 bases for V and 3 bases for J; bases not matched to a gene: 8. Per germline, CDR1 SGDLS and CDR2 YYNGEE. CDR3 length equals 14 residues. CDR3 sequence (DNA): TGTGCCAGCACGACCTGGGACAGAGACTATGGCTACACCTTC. It encodes CASTTWDRDYGYTF.

The CDR3 sequence: CASSLVWQAYEQYF. For the CDR3, the DNA is TGTGCCAGCAGCTTGGTATGGCAGGCCTACGAGCAGTACTTC. The chain joins TRBV5-5 to TRBJ2-7; no definite D call. Germline V gene lookup returns CDR1 SGHKS and CDR2 YYEKEE (reference sequence). This CDR3 region has 14 residues. With 0 bases removed from V and 2 bases from J, the gap between germline ends came to 9 bases.

This clone was seen a few times. The chain combines TRBV18 with TRBJ2-4; tentative D call: TRBD1 (7 bases). V was pared by 2 bases and J by 8 bases, with 13 bases between. The germline V gene has CDR1 KGHSH and CDR2 LQKENI. This CDR3 has 14 residues. For the CDR3, the DNA is TGTGCCAGCTCACCAGGGCCAGGGGGGTACATTCAGTACTTC. It yields the protein CASSPGPGGYIQYF.

The chain carries TRBV6-5 and TRBJ2-7, with 9 nucleotides matching TRBD1. CDR1 is MNHEY and CDR2 is SVGAGI in the germline V gene. CDR3 size: 14 residues. After removal of 6 bases from V and 2 bases from J, the junction contained 5 bases not matched to a gene. The CDR3 DNA reads TGTGCCAGCAGAGCCGGGACAGGGACCTACGAGCAGTACTTC. It yields the protein CASRAGTGTYEQYF.

The chain carries TRBV18 and TRBJ1-3; the match to TRBD1 covers 8 bases. V lost 2 bases and J lost 4; bases outside the gene matches: 1. The germline V gene encodes CDR1 KGHSH and CDR2 LQKENI. The CDR3 is 14 amino acids. CDR3 amino acids: CASSPGDRGNTIYF. The CDR3 DNA is TGTGCCAGCTCACCAGGGGACAGGGGAAACACCATATATTTT.